The rows below give T cell receptor beta chains drawn from one sample of a study of blood T cells in healthy people across ages. TCRdb reanalysed the 5' RACE reads using MiXCR and keeps one entry per CDR3 protein. Among about 1,500,000 distinct CDR3 sequences, roughly 40% were seen once, and the ten largest hold 7.9%. Sequenced material: blood. The receptors come from a woman between 18 and 29 years old in good health. The CDR3 runs from the conserved cysteine through the conserved F or W. D genes are given only for firm matches. Only part of the rows carry a size: once, few, many, or a class if the clone is expanded.

j_call clone_size v_call d_call cdr3_nt cdr3_aa
TRBJ2-3 - TRBV27 - TGTGCCAGCAGAACCCGAGCGTCCCCCCCGGATACGCAGTATTTT CASRTRASPPDTQYF
TRBJ1-4 - TRBV25-1 - TGTGCCAGCAGTGCGAGGGAGTGGGGTAATGAAAAACTGTTTTTT CASSAREWGNEKLFF
TRBJ2-7 few TRBV3-1 - TGTGCCAGCAGCCAAGGTGACAGGGAGGACGAGCAGTACTTC CASSQGDREDEQYF
TRBJ2-1 few TRBV4-1 TRBD2 TGCGCCAGCAGCCAACCACTAGCGGGAGAAAGGTACAATGAGCAGTTCTTC CASSQPLAGERYNEQFF
TRBJ2-7 - TRBV20-1 - TGCAGTGCTAGAGGTTCTACAGGGAACGAATACGAGCAGTACTTC CSARGSTGNEYEQYF
TRBJ2-5 - TRBV29-1 - TGCAGCGTTGGGGGTGGGGGTCAAGAGACCCAGTACTTC CSVGGGGQETQYF
TRBJ2-1 - TRBV10-3 - TGTGCCATCAGTGAGTCTGGTTTAGAGAGGAGGGGTTTCAATGAGCAGTTCTTC CAISESGLERRGFNEQFF
TRBJ2-1 once TRBV7-2 - TGTGCCAGCAGCCCGCGATGGTACAATGAGCGGTTCTTC CASSPRWYNERFF
TRBJ2-2 few TRBV4-1 TRBD2 TGCGCCAGCGGTTGGACTAGCCCAGTCACCGGGGAGCTGTTTTTT CASGWTSPVTGELFF
TRBJ2-1 - TRBV6-1 TRBD2 TGTGCCAGCAGTGCCAAGAGGACTAGCGGATACAATGAGCAGTTCTTC CASSAKRTSGYNEQFF
TRBJ2-2 - TRBV20-1 TRBD2 TGCAGTGCTAGAGTAGTAGCGGGGAACACCGGGGAGCTGTTTTTT CSARVVAGNTGELFF
TRBJ2-5 - TRBV28 - TGTGCCAGCAAACTCCCGGAGGTTGGCCAAGAGACCCAGTACTTC CASKLPEVGQETQYF
TRBJ2-1 few TRBV4-1 - TGCGCCAGCAGCCTAAGCGTGGAAGGGGAGCAGTTCTTC CASSLSVEGEQFF
TRBJ1-1 few TRBV2 - TGTGCCAGCAGTGAAGCGCGACTGGGTAGCGCTGAAGCTTTCTTT CASSEARLGSAEAFF
TRBJ1-2 - TRBV20-1 - TGCAGTGCTAGAATCGGAACTAACTATGGCTACACCTTC CSARIGTNYGYTF
TRBJ2-3 few TRBV12-3/TRBV12-4 TRBD1 TGTGCCAGCAGTAAATTCTCAGGGGGCAGCGATACGCAGTATTTT CASSKFSGGSDTQYF
TRBJ1-2 - TRBV13 - TGTGCCAGCAGCTTAGGGACAGACCATAACTATGGCTACACCTTC CASSLGTDHNYGYTF
TRBJ2-7 - TRBV27 - TGTGCCAGCAGCCACCAACAGGGCTACGAGCAGTACTTC CASSHQQGYEQYF
TRBJ1-1 - TRBV5-4 - TGTGCCAGCAGCCCCAGCTCAGGGAACACTGAAGCTTTCTTT CASSPSSGNTEAFF
TRBJ1-1 - TRBV3-1 TRBD1 TGTGCCAGCAGCGGGGACAGACTGGCAGCTTTCTTT CASSGDRLAAFF
TRBJ1-4 - TRBV10-3 - TGTGCCATCCGGAGGGTGGAAGGGGAACTGTTTTTT CAIRRVEGELFF
TRBJ2-5 - TRBV27 - TGTGCCAGCAGTTTCCCCCACCAAGAGACCCAGTACTTC CASSFPHQETQYF
TRBJ1-2 - TRBV20-1 - TGCAGTGCTAGAGATTCGGGGGCGCTGGGCTATGGCTACACCTTC CSARDSGALGYGYTF
TRBJ2-1 once TRBV30 - TGTGCCTGGAGCGTGGGGCTGATATCGAGCTCCTACAATGAGCAGTTCTTC CAWSVGLISSSYNEQFF
TRBJ2-7 - TRBV7-9 TRBD1 TGTGCCAGCAGCTTAGTTCCGGACAGGGGATACGAGCAGTACTTC CASSLVPDRGYEQYF
TRBJ1-6 few TRBV12-3/TRBV12-4 - TGTGCCAGCAGTTTAGCAGGGAATAATTCACCCCTCCACTTT CASSLAGNNSPLHF
TRBJ2-7 - TRBV3-1 TRBD2 TGTGCCAGCAGCCAAGGGTTTGGACTAGCGGACCACGAGCAGTACTTC CASSQGFGLADHEQYF
TRBJ1-1 - TRBV3-1 - TGTGCCAGCAGCCAAGGGGTGGAGTCTGAAGCTTTCTTT CASSQGVESEAFF
TRBJ1-6 few TRBV7-2 - TGTGCCAGCAGCTTGGGGGGAACAGGGAACATTTCACCCCTCCACTTT CASSLGGTGNISPLHF
TRBJ2-7 - TRBV9 - TGTGCCAGCAGCGTAGAACAGGTCGCCTCCTACGAGCAGTACTTC CASSVEQVASYEQYF
TRBJ1-1 - TRBV24-1 - TGTGCCACCAGTGATTTCTCCGACACTGAAGCTTTCTTT CATSDFSDTEAFF
TRBJ2-7 - TRBV7-9 - TGTGCCAGCAGGGGGCCCTTGGGGGAGCAGTACTTC CASRGPLGEQYF
TRBJ1-2 few TRBV7-2 TRBD1 TGTGCCAGCAGCTTACCAACAGGGGATAATGGCTACACCTTC CASSLPTGDNGYTF
TRBJ1-1 - TRBV20-1 TRBD1 TGCAGTGCTGTTGACAGGGGTTCGACTGAAGCTTTCTTT CSAVDRGSTEAFF
TRBJ2-5 - TRBV6-1 TRBD1 TGTGCCAGCAGTGAAGAGGACAGGGGGCTAGAAGAGACCCAGTACTTC CASSEEDRGLEETQYF
TRBJ1-1 - TRBV25-1 - TGTGCCAGCAGTGAGGGAGGGACGGTTGAAGCTTTCTTT CASSEGGTVEAFF
TRBJ2-7 - TRBV7-2 - TGTGCCAGCAGCTACGCTCCGAGGGGGGGCCCCTACGAGCAGTACTTC CASSYAPRGGPYEQYF
TRBJ2-2 once TRBV12-3/TRBV12-4 - TGTGCCAGCAGCCGTCCCGAGGGGGGTTGGCCCGGGGAGCTGTTTTTT CASSRPEGGWPGELFF
TRBJ2-1 - TRBV21-1 - TGTGCCAGCAGCAACAGCGGGAGCCGCCCCTACAATGAGCAGTTCTTC CASSNSGSRPYNEQFF
TRBJ1-1 few TRBV4-1 - TGCGCCAGCAGCCAAGATAGTTTACGGGGAGCTTTCTTT CASSQDSLRGAFF
TRBJ2-1 - TRBV3-1 TRBD2 TGTGCCAGCCGAACTAGAGGGCTAGCGGGAGGGACCCCCAATGAGCAGTTCTTC CASRTRGLAGGTPNEQFF
TRBJ1-1 - TRBV20-1 TRBD1 TGCAGTGCTAGCCCCTTTTCGACAGGGGTGAGCACTGAAGCTTTCTTT CSASPFSTGVSTEAFF
TRBJ2-7 few TRBV2 - TGTGCCAGCCTATATAACACTAGCTCCTACGAGCAGTACTTC CASLYNTSSYEQYF
TRBJ2-1 once TRBV10-3 - TGTGCCATCAGGGGCTCCGGGACCTCCAACAGTGAGCAGTTCTTC CAIRGSGTSNSEQFF
TRBJ1-1 - TRBV20-1 - TGCAGTGCTATTAATCCATTAGGGACTGAAGCTTTCTTT CSAINPLGTEAFF
TRBJ1-4 once TRBV7-9 - TGTGCCAGCAGCAGGGACGTTTGGAATGAAAAACTGTTTTTT CASSRDVWNEKLFF
TRBJ1-6 - TRBV3-1 - TGTGCCAGCAGCCAAGTAGGAGGGTATGCCATCTCACCCCTCCACTTT CASSQVGGYAISPLHF
TRBJ2-2 - TRBV11-2 - TGTGCCAGCAGCCCCCTGGACACCGGGGAGCTGTTTTTT CASSPLDTGELFF
TRBJ2-1 - TRBV7-3 - TGTGCCAGCAGCTCTACCGCAGACACAGGGGAGCAGTTCTTC CASSSTADTGEQFF
TRBJ1-1 - TRBV27 - TGTGCCAGCCTCCCCTGGGGGGCAGTTGAAGCTTTCTTT CASLPWGAVEAFF
TRBJ2-1 many TRBV6-6 TRBD1 TGTGCCAGCACAAAGGGACAGGGTAAAGGTGAGCAGTTCTTC CASTKGQGKGEQFF
TRBJ1-1 - TRBV10-3 TRBD1 TGTGCCATCAGAAAGACAGGGGGTATGAACACTGAAGCTTTCTTT CAIRKTGGMNTEAFF
TRBJ1-4 once TRBV2 - TGTGCCAGCAGTAGTGGGACGGCTGAAAAACTGTTTTTT CASSSGTAEKLFF
TRBJ1-2 - TRBV20-1 - TGCAGTGCTATACCCGTCGGAACCGCCTCCTACACCTTC CSAIPVGTASYTF
TRBJ2-7 few TRBV10-3 - TGTGCCATCAGTGAGAGGACGGTATTGGGCGAGCAGTACTTC CAISERTVLGEQYF
TRBJ2-5 - TRBV12-3/TRBV12-4 - TGTGCCAGCAGTTTATGGGGCCCGCAAGAGACCCAGTACTTC CASSLWGPQETQYF
TRBJ2-3 - TRBV7-2 TRBD2 TGTGCCAGCAGCTTAGGTCCTAGGGAGGGGGATACGCAGTATTTT CASSLGPREGDTQYF
TRBJ2-5 - TRBV6-5 - TGTGCCAGCAGTTACTCGGGGGGACCGGGAGAGGCCCAGTACTTC CASSYSGGPGEAQYF